A selection of T cell receptor beta chains follows, all from one sample in a study of cytomegalovirus exposure and HLA in healthy donors. TCRdb's table, derived via immunoSEQ multiplex PCR, lists solely in-frame clones and lacks some. The sample consists of some 150,000 clones, 79% of them appearing once. The sample was PBMCs. The receptors stem from a man aged 50 or older in good health and CMV-seropositive. Both conserved end residues are part of each CDR3. A D gene is named only where the DNA matches it firmly. Some rows have no size entry. The others give once, few or many, or a class for an expanded clone.

J gene: TRBJ1-5; D gene: TRBD1; clone size: -; CDR3 length: 14; V gene: TRBV5-1; CDR3 DNA: TGCGCCAGCAGCCGCCAGGGGGGAAATCAGCCCCAGCATTTT; CDR3 protein: CASSRQGGNQPQHF
J gene: TRBJ2-7; D gene: -; clone size: -; CDR3 length: 13; V gene: TRBV29-1; CDR3 DNA: TGCAGCGTTTTCGGCAGGGAGGATTACGAGCAGTACTTC; CDR3 protein: CSVFGREDYEQYF
J gene: TRBJ2-5; D gene: -; clone size: -; CDR3 length: 13; V gene: TRBV10-3; CDR3 DNA: TGTGCCATCAGGGCTAGCCCTCAAGAGACCCAGTACTTC; CDR3 protein: CAIRASPQETQYF
J gene: TRBJ2-5; D gene: -; clone size: -; CDR3 length: 14; V gene: TRBV6-5; CDR3 DNA: TGTGCCAGCAGTTCCCCCGGGCAGGGAGAGACCCAGTACTTC; CDR3 protein: CASSSPGQGETQYF
J gene: TRBJ1-4; D gene: TRBD1; clone size: -; CDR3 length: 13; V gene: TRBV29-1; CDR3 DNA: TGCAGCGTGGCAGGGGGAACTAATGAAAAACTGTTTTTT; CDR3 protein: CSVAGGTNEKLFF
J gene: TRBJ1-4; D gene: -; clone size: -; CDR3 length: 13; V gene: TRBV27; CDR3 DNA: TGTGCCAGCAGTTTATCCTACGCCGAAAAACTGTTTTTT; CDR3 protein: CASSLSYAEKLFF
J gene: TRBJ1-6; D gene: -; clone size: -; CDR3 length: 15; V gene: TRBV6-5; CDR3 DNA: TGTGCCAGCAACGTGGGAGGGGAATATAATTCACCCCTCCACTTT; CDR3 protein: CASNVGGEYNSPLHF
J gene: TRBJ2-7; D gene: -; clone size: -; CDR3 length: 11; V gene: TRBV2; CDR3 DNA: TGTGCCAGCACCCCTTTAGACGAGCAGTACTTC; CDR3 protein: CASTPLDEQYF
J gene: TRBJ2-7; D gene: -; clone size: -; CDR3 length: 15; V gene: TRBV19; CDR3 DNA: TGTGCCAGTAGTATAGGCCTCGGACATGACTACGAGCAGTACTTC; CDR3 protein: CASSIGLGHDYEQYF
J gene: TRBJ2-7; D gene: -; clone size: -; CDR3 length: 14; V gene: TRBV19; CDR3 DNA: TGTGCCAGTAGACCCGCACACGGGTTATACGAGCAGTACTTC; CDR3 protein: CASRPAHGLYEQYF
J gene: TRBJ2-3; D gene: -; clone size: -; CDR3 length: 14; V gene: TRBV7-9; CDR3 DNA: TGTGCCAGCAGCCCGCGATCCGGCACAGATACGCAGTATTTT; CDR3 protein: CASSPRSGTDTQYF
J gene: TRBJ2-1; D gene: TRBD2; clone size: -; CDR3 length: 16; V gene: TRBV11-2; CDR3 DNA: TGTGCCAGCAGCTTCGGAGCGGGAGCAAATCGGAATGAGCAGTTCTTC; CDR3 protein: CASSFGAGANRNEQFF
J gene: TRBJ2-1; D gene: -; clone size: few; CDR3 length: 17; V gene: TRBV28; CDR3 DNA: TGTGCCAGCAGTTTGGCTCAGGGGGCGCGGGAGTACAATGAGCAGTTCTTC; CDR3 protein: CASSLAQGAREYNEQFF
J gene: TRBJ2-6; D gene: -; clone size: -; CDR3 length: 16; V gene: TRBV7-3; CDR3 DNA: TGTGCCAGCAGCTTAACGTCGGGGTACGGGGCCAACGTCCTGACTTTC; CDR3 protein: CASSLTSGYGANVLTF
J gene: TRBJ2-7; D gene: -; clone size: -; CDR3 length: 14; V gene: TRBV5-1; CDR3 DNA: TGCGCCAGCAGCTTGGGGCTAGGTTCAGTCGAGCAGTACTTC; CDR3 protein: CASSLGLGSVEQYF
J gene: TRBJ2-3; D gene: -; clone size: -; CDR3 length: 13; V gene: TRBV6-6; CDR3 DNA: TGTGCCAGCAGATCCTATAGCACAGATACGCAGTATTTT; CDR3 protein: CASRSYSTDTQYF
J gene: TRBJ2-7; D gene: TRBD2; clone size: once; CDR3 length: 16; V gene: TRBV28; CDR3 DNA: TGTGCCAGCAGTTTAACTAGCGGGAGTATCGGTTACGAGCAGTACTTC; CDR3 protein: CASSLTSGSIGYEQYF
J gene: TRBJ2-7; D gene: -; clone size: -; CDR3 length: 12; V gene: TRBV5-1; CDR3 DNA: TGCGCCAGCAGGCACGGTCCCTACGAGCAGTACTTC; CDR3 protein: CASRHGPYEQYF
J gene: TRBJ1-5; D gene: -; clone size: once; CDR3 length: 19; V gene: TRBV6-4; CDR3 DNA: TGTGCCAGCAGTGACTCTTACACAGGATCGCGGGGATGCAATCAGCCCCAGCATTTT; CDR3 protein: CASSDSYTGSRGCNQPQHF
J gene: TRBJ2-7; D gene: -; clone size: -; CDR3 length: 11; V gene: TRBV6-1; CDR3 DNA: TGTGCCAGCAGACTAGCAACCGAGCAGTACTTC; CDR3 protein: CASRLATEQYF
J gene: TRBJ1-1; D gene: TRBD1; clone size: few; CDR3 length: 16; V gene: TRBV6-6; CDR3 DNA: TGTGCCAGCAGTCGCCCCAGGGGGCGGGAGAACACTGAAGCTTTCTTT; CDR3 protein: CASSRPRGRENTEAFF
J gene: TRBJ2-3; D gene: TRBD1; clone size: -; CDR3 length: 15; V gene: TRBV27; CDR3 DNA: TGTGCCAGCAGTTCGGACAGGGTGGACACAGATACGCAGTATTTT; CDR3 protein: CASSSDRVDTDTQYF